This T cell receptor beta chain was sequenced in a study of shared clonotypes between healthy human individuals. Study-level findings and limits: Few donors limited the genetic and exposure-history diversity represented. Rarefaction exposed incomplete sorted-subset sequencing despite large depth.

A single count supports this clone. Its antigen is currently unknown. Sorted-subset replicate PCR reactions were performed with around 200 ng DNA, corresponding to 25,000 to 35,000 T cell genomes. Sequencing used immunoSEQ multiplex PCR; TCRdb keeps in-frame clones, though not all of them. This table has roughly 770,000 clones, about 97% appearing once. Naive CD8 cells, CD45RO-negative and positively selected for CCR7, excluded terminally differentiated effector memory CD45RA+ cells. All participating donors were Caucasian adults from Nashville, Tennessee. The receptor was isolated from a man aged 30 to 45 in good health. Sequences were obtained from naive CD8+ T cells sorted from blood.

CDR3 sequence reads: CASSLDGTQYF. The DNA of the CDR3 is TGTGCCAGCAGCTTAGATGGGACCCAGTACTTC. V is TRBV7-9 and J is TRBJ2-5; no reliable D call. Trimming stripped 1 base from V and 7 bases from J, with 4 bases between. This CDR3 region has 11 residues. From germline, CDR1 is SEHNR and CDR2 FQNEAQ (reference sequence).